A selection of T cell receptor beta chains follows, all from one sample in a study of T cell responses to AZD1222 COVID-19 vaccine. Method: immunoSEQ multiplex PCR; TCRdb's copy keeps in-frame clones and lacks some. The data show some 130,000 clones, 84% seen once. Sequencing used peripheral blood, obtained on day 0 of AZD1222 vaccination. The receptors derive from an adult in good health. Both conserved end residues are part of each CDR3. Clone size is not always given. Where it is, it says once, few, many or a class for expanded clones.

clone size	J gene	V gene	CDR3 protein
-	TRBJ1-1	TRBV7-3	CASSFGTGVNTEAFF
-	TRBJ1-2	TRBV9	CASSAGTNYGYTF
medium-sized	TRBJ2-3	TRBV6-4	CASSLNTGSDTQYF
-	TRBJ1-5	TRBV4-2	CASSQEVNNQPQHF
-	TRBJ1-5	TRBV28	CASSLRDRYQPQHF
-	TRBJ2-1	TRBV2	CASKEDRPRDEQFF
-	TRBJ1-2	TRBV6-5	CASGSRANYGYTF
-	TRBJ1-1	TRBV10-3	CAISESYRGAGTEAFF
-	TRBJ2-1	TRBV11-3	CASSFGSNEQFF
-	TRBJ1-2	TRBV9	CASSVGVASLYGYTF
few	TRBJ1-2	TRBV2	CASSLFMTGGSYGYTF
-	TRBJ2-3	TRBV28	CASSFRGGTDTQYF
-	TRBJ2-2	TRBV30	CALTPGLATTGELFF
-	TRBJ2-7	TRBV4-1	CASSPGQLRTYEQYF
-	TRBJ2-6	TRBV28	CASRGPDSGANVLTF
-	TRBJ1-3	TRBV28	CASSLTRKRGNTIYF
many	TRBJ1-1	TRBV30	CAWRARETTEAFF
-	TRBJ2-2	TRBV24-1	CATSPSLGTSPHSGELFF
-	TRBJ1-5	TRBV19	CTLTGGNQPQHF
-	TRBJ1-5	TRBV6-1	CASSEAGGSNQPQHF
-	TRBJ1-2	TRBV3-1/TRBV3-2	CASSQIWTGGYGYTF
-	TRBJ1-5	TRBV5-1	CASSPEGNQPQHF
-	TRBJ1-1	TRBV12-3/TRBV12-4	CASSLVGEAFF